The sequence of this T cell receptor beta chain was determined in a study of T cells in localized non-small cell lung cancer (dated by TCRdb to 2020 to 2021). Background on the whole study: Comparing tumors with uninvolved tumor-adjacent lungs, the study looked at the T cell repertoires of 220 or so patients with early-stage NSCLC. The cohort was made up of a few hundred treatment-naive NSCLC patients whose localized lung tumors had been resected. Of the NSCLC patients, fewer than 150 were male and 107 were female, and the mean age was approximately 66 years.

At diagnosis, tumor, uninvolved tumor-adjacent lung and peripheral blood were collected and then preserved as a mix of FFPE and fresh-frozen material. The full study reports these points: Because multi-region sequencing of the tumors was not done, intratumor heterogeneity could not be ruled out. Of the top 100 tumor clones, a median of about 53 were detected in paired uninvolved adjacent lung; roughly 29 were also among that lung's top 100. Since the design was exploratory, TCR variables were selected using unadjusted p-values with no false-discovery rate correction. Longer overall survival was associated with higher blood T cell density, whereas shorter survival was associated with higher adjacent-lung clonality. The highest T cell clonality was observed in uninvolved tumor-adjacent lung, where clonality exceeded that of tumor, suggesting that antigenic responses were more focused in uninvolved tumor-adjacent lung.

TCR beta CDR3 regions were sequenced from DNA using the immunoSEQ Assay. Turning to the authors' computational methods: T cell density was computed as TCR beta template counts normalized to usable DNA estimated by amplifying housekeeping genes. The preseqR package was used to estimate richness by extrapolating to 400,000 templates for PBMC samples and to 120,000 templates for tissue samples. Clonality was taken to be one minus Pielou's evenness. Tissue-enriched TCRs were identified by differential abundance testing using productive amino-acid clonotypes, minimum total count 5 and alpha 0.1. The Jaccard Index and the Morisita Overlap Index were used to quantify repertoire overlap between compartments. TCR beta CDR3s were clustered by GLIPH together with public tetramer-defined viral CDR3s, and at least three viral sequences plus V-gene enrichment were required for viral motifs. Not all clones reach the TCRdb copy of this immuneACCESS table, which keeps in-frame sequences only. Checked studies attribute under half of the gap to unresolved V genes and leave the rest unexplained. That table furnishes V, J and clone size, whereas the DNA furnished D and trimming. The sample data list around 1,500 clones, and about 19% of these were observed just once. The leading ten clones occupy 15% to 20% of the sample.

The V and J ends are trimmed by 5 bases and 4 bases, leaving 6 bases between them. The cysteine opens and the phenylalanine closes a CDR3 of 12 amino acids. Only CDR3 DNA is held: 36 bases, read in frame from base 1. Per the germline V gene, MDHEN is the CDR1 and SYDVKM is the CDR2. As to this clone: The target of this receptor is not known. No qualities accompany the bases; no much larger clone lies one base away.

The receptor's source is a woman aged 40-69 years with stage I lung adenocarcinoma. The sample in question was lung tumor tissue, obtained before any cancer treatment. In this chain, TRBV28 is recombined with TRBJ1-5, with no confident D gene call. The nucleotide sequence reads as follows: TGTGCCAGCAGTGTTATAAATCAGCCCCAGCATTTT. The resulting protein is CASSVINQPQHF.